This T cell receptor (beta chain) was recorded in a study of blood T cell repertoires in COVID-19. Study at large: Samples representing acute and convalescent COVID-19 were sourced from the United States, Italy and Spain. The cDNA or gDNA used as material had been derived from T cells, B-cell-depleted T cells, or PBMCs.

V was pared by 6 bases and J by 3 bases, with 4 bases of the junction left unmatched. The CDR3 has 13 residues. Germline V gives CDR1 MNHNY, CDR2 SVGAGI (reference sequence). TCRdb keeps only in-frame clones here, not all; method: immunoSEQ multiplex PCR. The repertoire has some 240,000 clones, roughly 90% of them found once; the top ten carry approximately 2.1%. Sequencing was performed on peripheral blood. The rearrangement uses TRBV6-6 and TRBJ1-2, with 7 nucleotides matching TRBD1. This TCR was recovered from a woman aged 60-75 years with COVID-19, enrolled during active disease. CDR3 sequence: CASSSGTDYGYTF. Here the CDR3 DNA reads TGTGCCAGCAGCTCCGGGACAGACTATGGCTACACCTTC.